The T cell receptor (beta chain) described here comes from a study of T-cell memory formation after mild COVID-19. Looking at the study overall: TCR clusters largely stayed donor specific. Study-wide results and caveats: Within pre-infection memory, some responding clones were found, suggesting cross-reactive memory joined. CD4/CD8 balance characterized clones contracting day 15 to 85, and CD4+ skew characterized later expanders. The CD4+ clones that contracted clustered mainly within CM and EM, and the CD8+ clones concentrated in EMRA.

This clonotype was counted between two and nine times. Its matching antigen is unknown. TCRdb processed the 5' RACE reads anew with MiXCR; each CDR3 protein has one entry. The sample yields 500,000 to 550,000 distinct CDR3 sequences, roughly 22% seen once. V was trimmed by 2 bases and J by 6 bases, leaving 10 bases between them. The CDR3 runs to 14 residues. This receptor was identified in an adult woman who had mild COVID-19 (a few samples of this study predate the infection). Cell type and time point are not known. Sequencing was done on a sample of PBMCs or a T cell subset sorted from them (not recorded which). The rearrangement joins TRBV12-3 or TRBV12-4 to TRBJ2-2; the D is unclear. The CDR3 DNA follows: TGTGCCAGCAGTTTAAGCCCCCCAGCCGGGGAGCTGTTTTTT. Its translation is CASSLSPPAGELFF.